This T cell receptor (beta chain) emerged from a study of T-cell memory formation after mild COVID-19 (TCRdb year 2021). Describing the broader study: Most TCR sequence clusters were specific to one of the two donors. Longitudinal TCRalpha and TCRbeta repertoire sequencing tracked T-cell clones expanding and contracting after mild COVID-19 in two donors. Two young, previously healthy adult volunteers made up the cohort, one male and one female.

PBMCs were isolated by Ficoll-Paque density gradient centrifugation. V is pruned by 8 bases and J by 3 bases, leaving 6 bases of the junction without a gene match. From cysteine to phenylalanine, the CDR3 is 13 amino acids long. Of the read, only the CDR3 DNA is kept; its 39 bases are in frame from base 1. The germline V gene yields MDHEN for CDR1 and SYDVKM for CDR2. This clonotype was found a few times. It lacks a known antigen. No quality values exist for individual bases; no much larger clone is one base distant. Paper-wide results and their limitations: Only a couple of mild cases were covered in the study, and larger cohorts including severe cases with pre-infection samples were considered necessary. SARS-CoV-2 specificity of the second-wave clones peaking on day 37 was not confirmed. From day 15 to 85, contracting clones showed balanced CD4/CD8 phenotypes, whereas a second wave of clones that expanded from day 15 to 37 leaned towards CD4+. Some responding clones were found in pre-infection memory, which suggests that pre-existing cross-reactive memory T cells took part in the SARS-CoV-2 response. Contracting CD4+ clones appeared mostly in the CM and EM memory subsets, whereas CD8+ clones were enriched in EMRA.

TCRdb records Illumina NovaSeq 6000 as the sequencer. cDNA libraries for TCRalpha and TCRbeta were prepared by 5'RACE using constant-segment primers, with sample barcodes and unique molecular identifiers added. RNA was extracted from every sample with Trizol reagent. Libraries were amplified in two PCR steps, with a second sample barcode and Illumina TruSeq adapters added in the second step. Sequencing of the libraries was done on an Illumina NovaSeq, producing 2 x 150 bp paired-end reads. Per the source publication's procedure: Reads were demultiplexed and collapsed into UMI-guided consensus sequences with migec v1.2.7. With mixcr v2.1.11, UMI consensuses were aligned to TRA and TRB V and J templates and assembled into clonotypes. Clonotypes were classified as expanded or contracted when called significant by both edgeR and NoisET, with noise models trained on biological replicates. For edgeR calls, a false discovery rate-adjusted p below 0.01 and a log2 fold-change threshold of 1 were applied. As an exploratory analysis of dynamics, max-normalized trajectories of the 1000 most abundant clonotypes were examined with PCA combined with hierarchical clustering. The CD4 or CD8 phenotype of responding clones was assigned using the separately sequenced CD4+ and CD8+ repertoires. TCRdb reworked the public reads: Q25 trimming with fastp, MiXCR clone assembly, productive beta chains retained. For every CDR3 protein sequence, its rows merge into one entry that carries the most common genes and DNA. Clone size and V and J calls follow TCRdb, not the original study. This sample is represented by more than 350,000 distinct CDR3 sequences; about 21% of them were singletons. Clones ranked in the top ten supply about an eighth of the sample.

Recombination joined TRBV28 with TRBJ1-1, with 7 central nucleotides matching TRBD1. The receptor was derived from an adult woman who had mild COVID-19 (a few samples of this study predate the infection). The sample titles of this study are shuffled in the database, so cell type and time point are left out; the donor was told from shared clones. Sequenced material: PBMCs or a T cell subset sorted from them (not recorded which). The DNA sequence reads TGTGCCAGCGGTACAGGGGTTGACACTGAAGCTTTCTTT. Its protein product is CASGTGVDTEAFF.